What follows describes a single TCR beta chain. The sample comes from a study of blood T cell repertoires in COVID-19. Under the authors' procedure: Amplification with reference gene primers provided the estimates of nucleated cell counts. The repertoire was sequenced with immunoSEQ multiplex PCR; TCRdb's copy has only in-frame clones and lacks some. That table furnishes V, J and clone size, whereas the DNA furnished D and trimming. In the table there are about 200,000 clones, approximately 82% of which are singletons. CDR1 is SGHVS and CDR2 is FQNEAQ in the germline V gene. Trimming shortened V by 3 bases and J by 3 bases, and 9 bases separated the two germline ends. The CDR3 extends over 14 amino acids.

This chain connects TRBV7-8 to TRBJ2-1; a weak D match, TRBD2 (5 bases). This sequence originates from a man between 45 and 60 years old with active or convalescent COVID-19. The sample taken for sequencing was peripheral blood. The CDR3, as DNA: TGTGCCAGCAGCTTGAGGGCTGACTACAATGAGCAGTTCTTC. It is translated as CASSLRADYNEQFF.